This TCR beta chain was retrieved from a study of cytotoxic CD8 clonotypes in ibrutinib-treated CLL. The CDR3 length is 14 residues. Trimming took 6 bases from V and 6 from J; bases not matched to a gene: 10. Germline V gene data show CDR1 as MNHEY and CDR2 as SVGAGI. Only in-frame clones appear in the TCRdb table, and some are missing; sequencing was by immunoSEQ multiplex PCR. This sample has roughly 200,000 clones, with approximately 75% found just once. This clonotype originated in a human donor with chronic lymphocytic leukemia. The sequences come from PBMCs, collected after 12 months of ibrutinib treatment. The V and J genes are TRBV6-5 and TRBJ2-7; 8 nucleotides agree with TRBD1. The CDR3 here is CASSTGQGTGEQYF. CDR3 DNA sequence: TGTGCCAGCAGCACCGGACAGGGAACAGGCGAGCAGTACTTC.